This T cell receptor (beta chain) was identified during a study of cytotoxic CD8 clonotypes in ibrutinib-treated CLL. Study-wide context: When averaged across all of the samples, the counts came to around 260,000 productive templates and more than 80,000 productive rearrangements.

The study, taken as a whole, reports: With treatment, public clonotypes, which were uncommon, either contracted or remained stable. Measured clonality at baseline was greater than in age-matched healthy donors and tracked with circulating CD8+ T-cell counts.

Concerning this clone: Antigen: not known.

CDR3 size: 12 residues. Germline V CDR1 and CDR2: MNHNS, SASEGT. The junction had 2 bases not matched to a gene; V was cut back by 7 bases and J by 7 bases. Sequencing was designed to attain a depth spanning 1 in 200,000 to 1 in 1 million T cells. Profiled with immunoSEQ multiplex PCR; TCRdb holds only in-frame clones, not every one. The sample includes 25,000 to 30,000 clones, 60% to 85% of them seen just once. The TCR originated in a human donor with chronic lymphocytic leukemia. Sequenced here: PBMCs, sampled after 36 months of ibrutinib treatment. This chain joins TRBV6-1 and TRBJ1-4; 8 bases map to TRBD1. CDR3 nucleotide sequence: TGTGCCAGCATTCAGGGGGCTGAAAAACTGTTTTTT. Amino acids: CASIQGAEKLFF.